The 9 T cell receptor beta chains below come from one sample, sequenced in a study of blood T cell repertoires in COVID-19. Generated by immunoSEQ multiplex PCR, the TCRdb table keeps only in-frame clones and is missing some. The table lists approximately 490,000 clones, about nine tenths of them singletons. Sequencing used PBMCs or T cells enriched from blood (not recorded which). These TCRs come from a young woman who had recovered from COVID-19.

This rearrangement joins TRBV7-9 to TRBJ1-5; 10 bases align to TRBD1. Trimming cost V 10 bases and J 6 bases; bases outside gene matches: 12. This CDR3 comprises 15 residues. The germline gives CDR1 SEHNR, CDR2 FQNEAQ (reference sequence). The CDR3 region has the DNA TGTGCCACCGAAAGACAGGGGGCTGAAGGTCAGCCCCAGCATTTT. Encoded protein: CATERQGAEGQPQHF.

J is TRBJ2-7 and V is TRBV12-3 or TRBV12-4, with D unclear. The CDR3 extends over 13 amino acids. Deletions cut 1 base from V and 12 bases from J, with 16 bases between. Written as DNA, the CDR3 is TGTGCCAGCAGTTTAGAGCTCCGTTCTGGGCTGTACTTC. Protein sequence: CASSLELRSGLYF.

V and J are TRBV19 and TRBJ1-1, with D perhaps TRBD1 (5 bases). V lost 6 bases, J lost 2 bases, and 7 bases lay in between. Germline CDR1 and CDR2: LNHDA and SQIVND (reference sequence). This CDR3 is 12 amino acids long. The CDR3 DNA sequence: TGTGCCAGTAGAGGGGCCAACACTGAAGCTTTCTTT. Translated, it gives CASRGANTEAFF.

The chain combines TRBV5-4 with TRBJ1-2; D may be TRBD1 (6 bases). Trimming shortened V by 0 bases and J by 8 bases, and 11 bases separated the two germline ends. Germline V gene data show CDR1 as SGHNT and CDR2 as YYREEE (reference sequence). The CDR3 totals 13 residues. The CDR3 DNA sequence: TGTGCCAGCAGCTTGGCAGGGGAAGAAGGCTACACCTTC. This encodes CASSLAGEEGYTF.

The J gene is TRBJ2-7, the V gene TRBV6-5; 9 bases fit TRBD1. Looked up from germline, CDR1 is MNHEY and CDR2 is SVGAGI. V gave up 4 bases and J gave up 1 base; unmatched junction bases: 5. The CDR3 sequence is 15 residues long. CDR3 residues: CASSSRDRVSYEQYF. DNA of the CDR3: TGTGCCAGCAGTTCCCGGGACAGGGTGTCCTACGAGCAGTACTTC.

CDR3 sequence reads: CASSLGASRGMQAFF. The CDR3 coding sequence is TGCGCCAGCAGCTTGGGGGCCTCCAGGGGAATGCAAGCTTTCTTT. The V call is TRBV5-1, the J call TRBJ1-1; maybe TRBD1 (6 bases). The V gene's germline CDR1 is SGHRS and CDR2 YFSETQ. V lost 0 bases to trimming and J lost 9 bases, with 18 bases between them. The CDR3 runs 15 residues.

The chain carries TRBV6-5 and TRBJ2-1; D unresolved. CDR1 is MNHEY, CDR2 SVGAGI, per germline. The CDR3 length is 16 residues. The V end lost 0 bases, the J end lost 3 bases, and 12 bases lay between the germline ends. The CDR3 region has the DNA TGTGCCAGCAGTTACTCACGCCCCCTAGGCTACAATGAGCAGTTCTTC. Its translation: CASSYSRPLGYNEQFF.

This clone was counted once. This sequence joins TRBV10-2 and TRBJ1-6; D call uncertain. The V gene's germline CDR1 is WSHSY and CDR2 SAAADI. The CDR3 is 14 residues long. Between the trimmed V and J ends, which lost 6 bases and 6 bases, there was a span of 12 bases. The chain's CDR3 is CASSPLAPNSPLHF. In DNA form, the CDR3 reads TGCGCCAGCAGCCCGTTGGCCCCTAATTCACCCCTCCACTTT.

Written as DNA, the CDR3 is TGTGCCAGCGCCAGGGCGGCATACACTGAAGCTTTCTTT. Translating it yields CASARAAYTEAFF. The chain links TRBV5-4 to TRBJ1-1, with D possibly being TRBD1 (5 bases). The CDR3 contains 13 residues. Germline V gene sequence: CDR1 SGHNT, CDR2 YYREEE (reference sequence). Trimming left V 7 bases short and J 3 bases short, with 13 bases between.